A selection of T cell receptor beta chains follows, all from one sample in a study of cytomegalovirus exposure and HLA in healthy donors. Clones were sequenced by immunoSEQ multiplex PCR, and TCRdb holds only the in-frame ones, with some missing. Among about 54,000 clones, 89% were seen once, and the ten largest hold around 8%. The specimen sequenced was PBMCs. Receptor source: a woman between 18 and 29 years old in good health and CMV-seropositive. Each CDR3 is given with its conserved first and last residue. The order of the fields is J gene, V gene, CDR3 protein.

TRBJ2-1,TRBV11-3,CASSYRLAGGLSSYNEQFF
TRBJ2-2,TRBV11-1,CASSSTSGYTGELFF
TRBJ1-1,TRBV15,CATSRAGGNTEAFF
TRBJ1-4,TRBV30,CAWSRGGEEKLFF
TRBJ2-1,TRBV5-1,CASSLAGLSEQFF
TRBJ1-1,TRBV29-1,CSVARRSEAFF
TRBJ1-6,TRBV2,CASSDDREDSPLHF
TRBJ1-2,TRBV9,CASSADRAGGYTF
TRBJ2-3,TRBV5-1,CASSLGTDTDTQYF
TRBJ1-2,TRBV7-9,CASSLLDRGYTF
TRBJ1-2,TRBV6-1,CASSVSIGTGAYGYTF
TRBJ1-6,TRBV7-2,CASRSGDSPLHF
TRBJ2-3,TRBV7-9,CASSFGSTDTQYF
TRBJ1-3,TRBV5-1,CASSFTIGQGSTIYF
TRBJ1-1,TRBV19,CASSIDRVNEAFF
TRBJ1-2,TRBV6-1,CASSGLGAWAYGYTF
TRBJ2-7,TRBV18,CASSPLGQGAKIYEQYF